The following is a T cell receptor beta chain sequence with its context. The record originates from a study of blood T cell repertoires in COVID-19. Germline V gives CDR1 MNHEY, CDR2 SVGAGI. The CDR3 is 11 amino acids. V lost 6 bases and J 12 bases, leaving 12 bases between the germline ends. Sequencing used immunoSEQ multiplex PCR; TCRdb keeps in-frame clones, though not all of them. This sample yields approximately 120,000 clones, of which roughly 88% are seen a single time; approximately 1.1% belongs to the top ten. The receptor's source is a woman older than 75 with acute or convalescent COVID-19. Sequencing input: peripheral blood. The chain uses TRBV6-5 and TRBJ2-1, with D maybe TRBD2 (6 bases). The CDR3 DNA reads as TGTGCCAGCAGGGACTATTTAGGGCAGTTCTTC. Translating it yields CASRDYLGQFF.